This record covers a single T cell receptor (beta chain). Other DNA sequences in the sample encode the same CDR3. Some clones are missing from TCRdb's copy, which holds only in-frame ones; the method was immunoSEQ multiplex PCR. Of millions of clones in the sample, about 95% are singletons; the top ten hold about 0.13%. The data were obtained in a study of shared clonotypes between healthy human individuals. The sequence derives from a man between 18 and 35 years old in good health. The specimen sequenced was naive CD4+ T cells sorted from blood. Subset reported: CD45RA+ positively selected.

The CDR3: CASSESGSNEQFF. In DNA form, the CDR3 reads TGCGCCAGCAGTGAGTCTGGCTCCAATGAGCAGTTCTTC. This sequence joins TRBV10-1 and TRBJ2-1; D call uncertain. Germline V lookup: CDR1 WNHNN, CDR2 SYGVQD (reference sequence). Trimming shortened V by 0 bases and J by 6 bases, and 6 bases separated the two germline ends. The CDR3 consists of 13 residues.